Described below is a single T cell receptor (beta chain) sequence and its context. The antigen is not known. The source of the sample is a study of T cell clonotyping in hematopoietic cell transplantation. V shed 0 bases and J shed 2 bases, with 11 bases lying between them. Per germline, CDR1 SGDLS and CDR2 YYNGEE. This CDR3 comprises 15 residues. Sequenced by immunoSEQ multiplex PCR; TCRdb stores in-frame clones only, minus some. Of fewer than 80,000 clones listed, around 94% are singletons. Study findings and constraints: Higher Inverse Simpson Index values in graft donor and pretransplant recipient predicted broader posttransplant TCR diversity. At the given depth, recipient repertoires were over 97% de novo clonotypes.

Sequences were obtained from peripheral blood mononuclear cells. The genes are TRBV9 and TRBJ2-5, with D unclear. The origin of this receptor is a middle-aged man in good health. Some clones in this sample may be carry-over from other donors' samples. The CDR3 is CASSVDQRWQETQYF. The CDR3 nucleotides read TGTGCCAGCAGCGTAGACCAGAGGTGGCAAGAGACCCAGTACTTC.